The present TCR beta chain was sequenced within a study of metastatic and nonmetastatic thyroid tumors. About the study: Patients with malignant and benign thyroid disease provided blood and tumor or nodule tissue, whose repertoires were compared.

V lost 3 bases and J lost 9; bases outside the gene matches: 8. CDR3 length: 13 residues. The germline V gene has CDR1 DFQATT and CDR2 SNEGSKA (reference sequence). Using MiXCR, TCRdb re-called clones from the PCR reads. Among roughly 30,000 clones, approximately 17% were seen once, and the ten largest hold 6.9%. The sample holds many counts of this clone. Ahead of thyroid surgery, no patient had received treatment of any kind. The genes are TRBV20-1 and TRBJ2-1; the match to TRBD2 covers 7 bases. The clonotype was recovered from a female donor with papillary thyroid cancer or a benign thyroid nodule (not recorded which). Some clones in this sample may be carry-over from other donors' samples. The sequenced sample consisted of blood. The CDR3 DNA is TGCAGTGCTAGTGGCGGGAGATCGATTGAGCAGTTCTTC. This encodes CSASGGRSIEQFF.